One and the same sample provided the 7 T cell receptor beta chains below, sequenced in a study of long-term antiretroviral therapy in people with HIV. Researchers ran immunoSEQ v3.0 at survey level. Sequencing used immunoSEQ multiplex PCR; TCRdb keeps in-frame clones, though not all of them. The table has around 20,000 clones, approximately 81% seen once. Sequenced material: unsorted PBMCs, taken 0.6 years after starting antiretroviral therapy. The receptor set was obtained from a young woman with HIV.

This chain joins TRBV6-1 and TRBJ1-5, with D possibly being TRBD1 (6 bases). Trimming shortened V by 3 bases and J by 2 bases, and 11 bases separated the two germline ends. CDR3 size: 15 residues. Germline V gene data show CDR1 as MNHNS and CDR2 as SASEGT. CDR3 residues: CASSDRTAGNQPQHF. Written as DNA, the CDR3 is TGTGCCAGCAGTGATCGGACAGCGGGCAATCAGCCCCAGCATTTT.

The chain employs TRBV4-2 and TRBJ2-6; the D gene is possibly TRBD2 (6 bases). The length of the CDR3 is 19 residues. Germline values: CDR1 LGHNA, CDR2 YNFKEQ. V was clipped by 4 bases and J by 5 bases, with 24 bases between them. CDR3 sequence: CASSPGGEFQGIWANVLTF. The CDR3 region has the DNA TGTGCCAGCAGCCCCGGGGGAGAATTTCAGGGAATTTGGGCCAACGTCCTGACTTTC.

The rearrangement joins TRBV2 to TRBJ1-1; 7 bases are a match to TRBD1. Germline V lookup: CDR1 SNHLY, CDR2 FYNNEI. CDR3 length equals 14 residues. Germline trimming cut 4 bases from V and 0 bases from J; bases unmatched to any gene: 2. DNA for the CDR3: TGTGCCAGCAGTGCACAGGGGTTGAACACTGAAGCTTTCTTT. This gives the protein CASSAQGLNTEAFF.

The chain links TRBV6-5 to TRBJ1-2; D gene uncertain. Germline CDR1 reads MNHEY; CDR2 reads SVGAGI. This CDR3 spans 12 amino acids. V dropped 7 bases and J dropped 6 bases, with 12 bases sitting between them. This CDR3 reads CASIRPPDGYTF. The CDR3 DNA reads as TGTGCCAGCATCCGACCACCTGATGGCTACACCTTC.

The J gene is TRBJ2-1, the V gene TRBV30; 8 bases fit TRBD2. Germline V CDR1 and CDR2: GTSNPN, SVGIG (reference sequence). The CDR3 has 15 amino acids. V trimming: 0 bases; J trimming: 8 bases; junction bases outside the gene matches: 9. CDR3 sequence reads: CAWSVGQRENDEQFF. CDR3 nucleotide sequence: TGTGCCTGGAGTGTCGGCCAGCGGGAGAACGATGAGCAGTTCTTC.

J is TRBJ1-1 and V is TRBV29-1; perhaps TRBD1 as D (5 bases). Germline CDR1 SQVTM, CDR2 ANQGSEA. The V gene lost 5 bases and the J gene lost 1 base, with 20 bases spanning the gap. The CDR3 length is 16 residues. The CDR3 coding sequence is TGCAGCGTTCTTGGACATCCGGAGAGGGAGAACACTGAAGCTTTCTTT. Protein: CSVLGHPERENTEAFF.

CDR3 loop: CASSPRREYNEKLFF. The CDR3 bases are TGTGCCAGCTCACCACGGAGAGAGTATAATGAAAAACTGTTTTTT. The chain uses TRBV18 and TRBJ1-4; D call uncertain. CDR3 size: 15 residues. Germline values: CDR1 KGHSH, CDR2 LQKENI. V lost 1 base and J 4 bases, leaving 10 bases between the germline ends.